The next 22 T cell receptor beta chains were all read from a single sample in a study of shared clonotypes between healthy human individuals (dated by TCRdb to between 2020 and 2021). Libraries were prepared through the immunoSEQ multiplex PCR assay. The source is immuneACCESS, and TCRdb retained only in-frame sequences with V and J called. Part of the clones is not carried over; for the studies checked, unresolved V genes explain less than half of this, and the remainder is unexplained. The sample table records 950,000 to 1,300,000 clones; around 76% of these occur just once. 1.4% of the sample is held by the ten biggest clonotypes. The specimen was memory CD4+ T cells sorted from blood. Sample cell subset or site, as interpreted from the label and publication: CD45RA-negative fraction. Receptors were obtained from a man between 18 and 29 years old in good health.

The chain links TRBV23-1 to TRBJ2-1; 14 bases agree with TRBD2. TRBV23-1 is filed as an ORF, its function uncertain. The length of the CDR3 is 17 residues. The J segment lost 9 bases and the V segment lost 0 bases, leaving 7 bases of the junction unmatched. CDR3 loop: CASSQSRLAGGPSEQFF. Here the CDR3 DNA reads TGCGCCAGCAGTCAATCTCGACTAGCGGGAGGGCCTAGTGAGCAGTTCTTC.

This clone was observed many times. This chain uses TRBV30 with TRBJ2-7; possibly TRBD2 for D (5 bases). The CDR3 covers 13 residues. The V and J ends lost 2 bases and 5 bases respectively, with 13 bases between them. Germline CDR1 GTSNPN, CDR2 SVGIG (reference sequence). Here the CDR3 DNA reads TGTGCCTGGAGTCCCGCCGGGCGGGACGAGCAGTACTTC. Translated, it gives CAWSPAGRDEQYF.

This chain connects TRBV7-2 to TRBJ2-7; D not resolved. V lost 8 bases and J 5 bases, leaving 10 bases between the germline ends. Germline V gene data show CDR1 as SGHTA and CDR2 as FQGNSA. The CDR3 loop spans 11 amino acids. The CDR3 DNA is TGTGCCAGCGGCGCCTTTCACGAGCAGTACTTC. Amino acids: CASGAFHEQYF.

The J gene is TRBJ2-2, the V gene TRBV19; D might be TRBD2 (6 bases). The germline gives CDR1 LNHDA, CDR2 SQIVND (reference sequence). The CDR3 spans 15 residues. With 3 bases removed from V and 4 bases from J, the gap between germline ends came to 12 bases. The CDR3 is CASSIGGKVTGELFF. CDR3 coding DNA: TGTGCCAGTAGTATCGGGGGAAAGGTCACCGGGGAGCTGTTTTTT.

The chain joins TRBV5-4 to TRBJ2-1; 9 positions match TRBD1. There are 13 residues in the CDR3. The V and J ends lost 4 bases and 7 bases, in that order; junction bases with no gene match: 3. CDR1 and CDR2 from the germline V gene are SGHNT and YYREEE (reference sequence). As DNA, the CDR3 is TGTGCCAGCAGCCCGGGACAGGGTAATGAGCAGTTCTTC. It encodes CASSPGQGNEQFF.

The rearrangement joins TRBV29-1 to TRBJ1-5, with 10 bases fitting TRBD1. Germline V lookup: CDR1 SQVTM, CDR2 ANQGSEA. The CDR3 length is 14 residues. The V segment lost 8 bases and the J segment 4 bases; nucleotides outside the gene matches: 8. CDR3 DNA: TGCAGCCCGGGACAGGGGCTTGAAAATCAGCCCCAGCATTTT. Protein: CSPGQGLENQPQHF.

V and J are TRBV7-8 and TRBJ2-7, with 7 positions matching TRBD1. This CDR3 is built from 14 residues. Germline-derived CDR1 and CDR2 are SGHVS and FQNEAQ. V trimming: 5 bases; J trimming: 3 bases; junction bases outside the gene matches: 7. The CDR3: CASSISTGLYEQYF. The CDR3 bases are TGTGCCAGCAGCATTTCGACAGGGCTCTACGAGCAGTACTTC.

The CDR3: CASNPRASNEQFF. As DNA, the CDR3 is TGTGCCAGCAACCCACGGGCCTCCAATGAGCAGTTCTTC. This sequence joins TRBV2 and TRBJ2-1; D ambiguous. CDR1 is SNHLY and CDR2 is FYNNEI in the germline V gene. Trimming left V 7 bases short and J 6 bases short, with 13 bases between. This CDR3 spans 13 amino acids.

The genes are TRBV19 and TRBJ2-5; 7 positions match TRBD1. The CDR3 sequence is 15 residues long. The J segment lost 5 bases and the V segment lost 1 base, leaving 7 bases of the junction unmatched. CDR1 is LNHDA, CDR2 SQIVND, per germline (reference sequence). The CDR3 DNA follows: TGTGCCAGTAGTATAGTCGACAGGGAAGGGGAGACCCAGTACTTC. Encoded protein: CASSIVDREGETQYF.

V usage is TRBV6-6 and J usage is TRBJ1-4; no reliable D call. Germline V gene data show CDR1 as MNHNY and CDR2 as SVGAGI (reference sequence). The CDR3 totals 13 residues. V was cut by 6 bases and J by 6 bases, with 11 bases left in between. The CDR3 DNA reads as TGTGCCAGCAGCCTAGTAGATTATGAAAAACTGTTTTTT. It translates to CASSLVDYEKLFF.

This clone was recorded only once. The same CDR3 can be traced to other DNA sequences in this sample. This chain connects TRBV5-1 to TRBJ2-7; TRBD1 is a possible D gene (6 bases). The V and J ends lost 4 bases and 5 bases respectively, with 13 bases between them. Germline V gene data show CDR1 as SGHRS and CDR2 as YFSETQ. This CDR3 contains 13 residues. CDR3 sequence (DNA): TGCGCCAGCAGCCCCCAGGGGTCCCACGAGCAGTACTTC. As protein: CASSPQGSHEQYF.

The chain couples TRBV10-3 to TRBJ2-3; 11 bases agree with TRBD2. The junction had 1 base not matched to a gene; V was cut back by 5 bases and J by 0 bases. The CDR3 length is 15 residues. Per germline, CDR1 ENHRY and CDR2 SYGVKD. In DNA, the CDR3 is TGTGCCATCAGTTGGACTAGCGGGAGCACAGATACGCAGTATTTT. Translated: CAISWTSGSTDTQYF.

The rearrangement joins TRBV6-1 to TRBJ1-1; 9 positions match TRBD1. The CDR3 runs to 13 residues. The germline CDR1 and CDR2 sequences are MNHNS and SASEGT. J was trimmed by 3 bases and V by 5 bases; bases with no gene match: 1. The CDR3 nucleotides read TGTGCCAGCAGTAGGGACAGGGACACTGAAGCTTTCTTT. Its translation is CASSRDRDTEAFF.

V and J are TRBV30 and TRBJ1-2, with 7 nucleotides matching TRBD1. With 1 base clipped from V and 4 bases from J, the junction kept 3 bases outside the gene matches. The CDR3 covers 13 residues. The germline CDR1 and CDR2 sequences are GTSNPN and SVGIG (reference sequence). CDR3 in DNA: TGTGCCTGGAGTGCCAGACAGGGCTATGGCTACACCTTC. It is translated as CAWSARQGYGYTF.

Ten or more counts support this clone. This rearrangement joins TRBV11-3 to TRBJ2-3; 13 bases map to TRBD2. This CDR3 spans 16 amino acids. CDR1 is SGHNT, CDR2 YENEEA, per germline. J gave up 4 bases and V 4 bases, and 5 bases lay outside the gene matches. The CDR3: CASSYGLAGAADTQYF. CDR3 nucleotide sequence: TGTGCCAGCAGCTACGGACTAGCGGGAGCCGCAGATACGCAGTATTTT.

The chain employs TRBV4-1 and TRBJ2-5; 7 bases match TRBD2. After removal of 4 bases from V and 5 bases from J, the junction contained 13 bases not matched to a gene. Germline-derived CDR1 and CDR2 are MGHRA and YSYEKL. This CDR3 is 16 amino acids long. CDR3 protein: CASSPGRLAGEETQYF. CDR3 bases: TGCGCCAGCAGCCCGGGAAGGCTGGCGGGGGAGGAGACCCAGTACTTC.

This clone was observed once. This rearrangement joins TRBV5-1 to TRBJ1-1, with D unclear. The V gene's germline CDR1 is SGHRS and CDR2 YFSETQ. The V gene lost 1 base and the J gene lost 4 bases, with 14 bases spanning the gap. The CDR3 consists of 15 residues. CDR3 bases: TGCGCCAGCAGCTTGACCGTTGCGGAGTCCACTGAAGCTTTCTTT. Translated, it gives CASSLTVAESTEAFF.

The chain has TRBV11-2 and TRBJ2-5; 7 bases line up with TRBD2. V lost 5 bases, J lost 0 bases, and 6 bases stayed unmatched. The germline CDR1 and CDR2 sequences are SGHAT and FQNNGV. The CDR3 is made up of 15 amino acids. The CDR3 spells CASSHRGDYQETQYF. The CDR3 nucleotides are TGTGCCAGCAGCCATCGGGGGGACTACCAAGAGACCCAGTACTTC.

The gene calls are TRBV2 and TRBJ2-6; no reliable D call. The germline CDR1 and CDR2 sequences are SNHLY and FYNNEI. V gave up 4 bases and J gave up 4 bases, with 11 bases separating them. This CDR3 comprises 15 residues. CDR3 bases: TGTGCCAGCAGTGGGCCGCCCCCGGGGGCCAACGTCCTGACTTTC. It encodes CASSGPPPGANVLTF.

The genes are TRBV11-2 and TRBJ2-3; 8 bases match TRBD2. The trim removed 4 bases at V and 7 bases at J, leaving 13 bases unmatched. This CDR3 has 16 residues. CDR1 and CDR2 from the germline V gene are SGHAT and FQNNGV. This CDR3 is CASSSLGMREAHTQYF. DNA of the CDR3: TGTGCCAGCAGCTCCCTAGGTATGCGGGAGGCTCATACGCAGTATTTT.

The CDR3 nucleotides read TGCGCCAGCAGACCCGTACAGACCGCCGGGAGCACTGAAGCTTTCTTT. Amino acid sequence: CASRPVQTAGSTEAFF. This chain links TRBV5-1 with TRBJ1-1, with D unresolved. The CDR3 has 16 amino acids. Germline-derived CDR1 and CDR2 are SGHRS and YFSETQ. Deletions cut 5 bases from V and 4 bases from J, with 21 bases between.

The chain joins TRBV6-5 to TRBJ2-2, with D possibly matching TRBD2 (6 bases). Trimming took off 11 bases at V and 0 bases at J, with 10 bases between the two ends. Germline V lookup: CDR1 MNHEY, CDR2 SVGAGI. This CDR3 has 13 residues. CDR3 nucleotide sequence: TGTGCCTCCCGGGGGACGAACACCGGGGAGCTGTTTTTT. This encodes CASRGTNTGELFF.